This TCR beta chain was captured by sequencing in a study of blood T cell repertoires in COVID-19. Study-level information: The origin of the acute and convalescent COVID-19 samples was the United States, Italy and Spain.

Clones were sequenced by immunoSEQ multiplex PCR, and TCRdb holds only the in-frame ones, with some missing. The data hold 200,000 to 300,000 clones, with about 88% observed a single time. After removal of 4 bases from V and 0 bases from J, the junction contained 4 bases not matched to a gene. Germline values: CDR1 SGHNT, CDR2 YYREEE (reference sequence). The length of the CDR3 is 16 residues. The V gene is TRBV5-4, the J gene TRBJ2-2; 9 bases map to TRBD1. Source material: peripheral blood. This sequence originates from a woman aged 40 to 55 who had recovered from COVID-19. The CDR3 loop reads CASSAGQGPNTGELFF. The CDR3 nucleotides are TGTGCCAGCAGCGCGGGACAGGGACCGAACACCGGGGAGCTGTTTTTT.